The entry below describes one T cell receptor (beta chain). The data derive from a study of shared clonotypes between healthy human individuals. Here immunoSEQ multiplex PCR was the method, and the copy in TCRdb shows in-frame clones only, minus some. The table includes about 960,000 clones, 60% to 85% detected once. The CDR3 is made up of 13 amino acids. V shed 5 bases and J shed 11 bases, with 15 bases lying between them. CDR1 is MNHNY, CDR2 SVGAGI, per germline (reference sequence). Sequencing input: memory CD4+ T cells sorted from blood. Subset described: CD45RA-negative fraction. The origin of this receptor is a man aged 18 to 29 in good health. V gene TRBV6-6 combines with J gene TRBJ1-4; a possible D gene is TRBD1 (6 bases). CDR3 region: CASSPGQPAKLFF. Here the CDR3 DNA reads TGTGCCAGCAGTCCAGGACAGCCTGCCAAACTGTTTTTT.